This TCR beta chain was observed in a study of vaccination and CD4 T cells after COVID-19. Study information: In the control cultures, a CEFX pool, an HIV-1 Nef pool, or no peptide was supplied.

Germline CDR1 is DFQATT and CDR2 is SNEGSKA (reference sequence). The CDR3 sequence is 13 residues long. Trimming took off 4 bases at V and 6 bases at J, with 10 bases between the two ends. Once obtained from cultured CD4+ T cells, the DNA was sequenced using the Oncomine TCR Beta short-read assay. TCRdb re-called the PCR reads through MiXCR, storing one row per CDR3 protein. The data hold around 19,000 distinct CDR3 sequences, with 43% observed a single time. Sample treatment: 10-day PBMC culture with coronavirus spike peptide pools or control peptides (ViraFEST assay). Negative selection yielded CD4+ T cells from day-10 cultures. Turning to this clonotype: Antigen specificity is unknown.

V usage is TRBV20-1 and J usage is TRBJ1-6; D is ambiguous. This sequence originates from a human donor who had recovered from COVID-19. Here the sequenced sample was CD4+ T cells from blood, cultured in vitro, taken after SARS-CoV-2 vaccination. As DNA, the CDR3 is TGCAGTGCTAAATCCAGGCCTAATTCACCCCTCCACTTT. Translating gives CSAKSRPNSPLHF.